Reported below is one T cell receptor beta chain. This entry belongs to a study of blood T cell repertoires in COVID-19. The junction had 6 bases not matched to a gene; V was cut back by 5 bases and J by 10 bases. Germline CDR1 is MNHEY and CDR2 is SMNVEV (reference sequence). The CDR3 consists of 12 residues. Methods used by the authors: Amplifying reference gene primers gave estimates of nucleated cell counts. Assay used: immunoSEQ multiplex PCR; TCRdb lists only in-frame clones, some missing. V and J calls and clone size are copied from that table; D and trimming were computed from the DNA. Among 300,000 or so clones listed, 70% to 90% were seen once.

The rearrangement uses TRBV27 and TRBJ1-1; 8 bases match TRBD1. The source of this sequence is a woman in her 50s with active or convalescent COVID-19. Sequenced input: peripheral blood. The CDR3 DNA follows: TGTGCCAGCAGTCGCCCGACAGGGGTAGCTTTCTTT. The encoded protein is CASSRPTGVAFF.